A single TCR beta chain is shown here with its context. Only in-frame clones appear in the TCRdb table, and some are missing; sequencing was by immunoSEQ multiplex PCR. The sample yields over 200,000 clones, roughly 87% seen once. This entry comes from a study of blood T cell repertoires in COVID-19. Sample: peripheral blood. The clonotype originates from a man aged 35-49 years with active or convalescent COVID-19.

The CDR3: CASSLLGTSYNEQFF. DNA of the CDR3: TGTGCCAGCAGCCTCCTCGGGACTTCCTACAATGAGCAGTTCTTC. The V call is TRBV7-2, the J call TRBJ2-1; TRBD2 might be the D (6 bases). CDR1 is SGHTA, CDR2 FQGNSA, per germline. The length of the CDR3 is 15 residues. V was trimmed by 5 bases and J by 1 base, leaving 12 bases between them.